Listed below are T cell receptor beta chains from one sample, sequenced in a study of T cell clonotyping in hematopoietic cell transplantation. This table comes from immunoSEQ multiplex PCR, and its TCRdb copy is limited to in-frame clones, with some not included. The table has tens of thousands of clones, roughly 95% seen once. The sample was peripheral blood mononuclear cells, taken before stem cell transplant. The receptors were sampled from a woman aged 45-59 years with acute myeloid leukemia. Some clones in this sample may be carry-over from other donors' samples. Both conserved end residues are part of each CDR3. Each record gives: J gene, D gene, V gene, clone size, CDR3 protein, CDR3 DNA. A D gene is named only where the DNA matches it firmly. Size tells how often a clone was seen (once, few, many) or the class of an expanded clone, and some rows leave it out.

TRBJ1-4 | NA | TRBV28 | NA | CASSPQHKLFF | TGTGCCAGCAGCCCACAGCATAAACTGTTTTTT
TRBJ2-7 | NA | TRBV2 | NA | CASSEAPAFLGYEQYF | TGTGCCAGCAGTGAAGCACCCGCTTTCTTAGGCTACGAGCAGTACTTC
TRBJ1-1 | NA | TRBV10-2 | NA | CASSSDRVKAFF | TGCGCCAGCAGCTCGGACCGCGTTAAAGCTTTCTTT
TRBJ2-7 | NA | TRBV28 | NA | CASSFGVIYEQYF | TGTGCCAGCAGTTTCGGGGTCATCTACGAGCAGTACTTC
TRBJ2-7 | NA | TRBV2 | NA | CASSAQLIGSYEQYF | TGTGCCAGCAGTGCGCAGCTCATAGGCTCCTACGAGCAGTACTTC
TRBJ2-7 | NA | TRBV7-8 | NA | CASSLVRGREQYF | TGTGCCAGCAGCTTAGTTAGGGGCCGGGAGCAGTACTTC
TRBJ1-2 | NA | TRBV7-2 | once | CASSQDGIYGYTF | TGTGCCAGCAGCCAGGACGGGATCTATGGCTACACCTTC
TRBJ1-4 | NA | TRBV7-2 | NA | CASSLARGTNEKLFF | TGTGCCAGCAGCTTAGCGCGAGGTACTAATGAAAAACTGTTTTTT
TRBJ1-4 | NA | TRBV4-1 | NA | CASSPKLGREEKLFF | TGCGCCAGCAGCCCCAAATTGGGTCGGGAGGAAAAACTGTTTTTT
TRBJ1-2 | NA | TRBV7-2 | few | CASSLNTPGTGYTF | TGTGCCAGCAGCTTAAATACCCCGGGAACTGGCTACACCTTC
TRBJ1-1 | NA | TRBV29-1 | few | CSVGGTVNTEAFF | TGCAGCGTTGGAGGTACGGTGAACACTGAAGCTTTCTTT
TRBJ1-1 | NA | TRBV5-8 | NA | CATTEGNTEAFF | TGTGCCACTACCGAGGGGAACACTGAAGCTTTCTTT
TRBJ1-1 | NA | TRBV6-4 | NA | CASSDRSSGTEAFF | TGTGCCAGCAGTGACCGTTCTTCGGGCACTGAAGCTTTCTTT
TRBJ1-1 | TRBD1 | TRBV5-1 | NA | CASSADRATEAFF | TGCGCCAGCAGCGCCGACAGGGCGACTGAAGCTTTCTTT
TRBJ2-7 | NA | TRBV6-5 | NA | CASSRDRLGEQYF | TGTGCCAGCAGCCGAGACCGCCTGGGGGAGCAGTACTTC
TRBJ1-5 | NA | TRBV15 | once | CATTGGANQPQHF | TGTGCCACTACCGGCGGGGCCAATCAGCCCCAGCATTTT
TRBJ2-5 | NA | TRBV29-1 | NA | CSVLKQETQYF | TGCAGCGTTCTTAAACAAGAGACCCAGTACTTC
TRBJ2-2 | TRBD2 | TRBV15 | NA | CATSARTSGLGELFF | TGTGCCACCAGCGCGAGGACTAGCGGGCTCGGGGAGCTGTTTTTT
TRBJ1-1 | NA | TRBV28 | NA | CASSPQGENTEAFF | TGTGCCAGCAGTCCCCAGGGCGAGAACACTGAAGCTTTCTTT
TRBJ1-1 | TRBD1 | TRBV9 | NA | CASSAGTGSGTEAFF | TGTGCCAGCAGCGCCGGGACAGGATCGGGCACTGAAGCTTTCTTT
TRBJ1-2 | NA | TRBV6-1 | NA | CASSSQPAENYGYTF | TGTGCCAGCAGTTCACAGCCTGCGGAAAACTATGGCTACACCTTC
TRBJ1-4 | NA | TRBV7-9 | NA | CASSMGAGTNEKLFF | TGTGCCAGCAGCATGGGGGCAGGGACTAATGAAAAACTGTTTTTT
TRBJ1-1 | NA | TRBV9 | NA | CASSVVGTEAFF | TGTGCCAGCAGCGTAGTGGGCACTGAAGCTTTCTTT
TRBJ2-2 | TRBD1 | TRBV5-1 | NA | CASSELTGGATGELFF | TGCGCCAGCAGCGAATTGACAGGGGGGGCCACCGGGGAGCTGTTTTTT
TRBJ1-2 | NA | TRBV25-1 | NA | CASSEPGAEYGYTF | TGTGCCAGCAGTGAACCCGGGGCCGAGTATGGCTACACCTTC
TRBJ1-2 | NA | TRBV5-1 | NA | CASSLRDTPYGYTF | TGCGCCAGCAGCTTGCGGGACACCCCTTATGGCTACACCTTC
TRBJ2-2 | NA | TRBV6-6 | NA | CASSYNAAGELFF | TGTGCCAGCAGTTACAACGCGGCCGGGGAGCTGTTTTTT
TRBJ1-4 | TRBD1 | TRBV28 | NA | CASSLLEGGREKLFF | TGTGCCAGCAGTTTGTTGGAAGGGGGCCGTGAAAAACTGTTTTTT
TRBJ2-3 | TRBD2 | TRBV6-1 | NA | CASSVSGEGTDTQYF | TGTGCCAGCAGCGTGAGCGGGGAAGGCACAGATACGCAGTATTTT
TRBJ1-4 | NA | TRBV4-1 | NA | CASSQPTEINEKLFF | TGCGCCAGCAGCCAGCCAACAGAGATTAATGAAAAACTGTTTTTT
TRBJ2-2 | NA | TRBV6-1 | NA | CASSEGGRDTGELFF | TGTGCCAGCAGTGAGGGAGGACGGGACACCGGGGAGCTGTTTTTT
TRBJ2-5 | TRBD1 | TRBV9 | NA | CASSVARGRETQYF | TGTGCCAGCAGCGTAGCAAGGGGGCGAGAGACCCAGTACTTC
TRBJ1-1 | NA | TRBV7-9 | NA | CASSLAQNTEAFF | TGTGCCAGCAGCTTAGCTCAGAACACTGAAGCTTTCTTT
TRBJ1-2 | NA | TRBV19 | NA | CASSMGQIANYGYTF | TGTGCCAGTAGTATGGGGCAGATAGCTAACTATGGCTACACCTTC
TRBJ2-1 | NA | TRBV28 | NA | CASSLPPVGVYNEQFF | TGTGCCAGCAGTTTACCCCCTGTGGGGGTATACAATGAGCAGTTCTTC
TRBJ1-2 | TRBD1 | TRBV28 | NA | CASSILWDRGYGYTF | TGTGCCAGCAGTATTCTCTGGGACAGGGGCTATGGCTACACCTTC
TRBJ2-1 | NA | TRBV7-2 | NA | CASSLIGGIGSYNEQFF | TGTGCCAGCAGCTTAATTGGTGGAATCGGCTCCTACAATGAGCAGTTCTTC
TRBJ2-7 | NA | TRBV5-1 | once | CASSAPGNEQYF | TGCGCCAGCAGCGCCCCCGGGAACGAGCAGTACTTC
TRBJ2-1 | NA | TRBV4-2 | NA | CASSQIPGDYNEQFF | TGTGCCAGCAGCCAGATCCCGGGGGACTACAATGAGCAGTTCTTC
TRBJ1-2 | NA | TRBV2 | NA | CATRRLYGYTF | TGTGCCACCAGGCGACTCTATGGCTACACCTTC
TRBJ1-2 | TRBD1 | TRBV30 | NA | CAWSVQGAYGYTF | TGTGCCTGGAGTGTACAGGGGGCCTATGGCTACACCTTC
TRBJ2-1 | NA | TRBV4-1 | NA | CASSAAPGLSTPESSYNEQFF | TGCGCCAGCAGCGCAGCGCCGGGACTCTCAACCCCGGAGAGCTCCTACAATGAGCAGTTCTTC
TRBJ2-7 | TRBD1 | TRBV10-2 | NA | CASSPGQLIEQYF | TGCGCCAGCAGTCCGGGACAGTTAATCGAGCAGTACTTC
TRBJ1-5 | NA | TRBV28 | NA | CASTLLGNNQPQHF | TGTGCCAGCACTCTATTGGGAAACAATCAGCCCCAGCATTTT
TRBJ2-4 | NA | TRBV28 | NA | CASSFSEEGIAKNIQYF | TGTGCCAGCAGTTTTTCGGAGGAAGGAATAGCCAAAAACATTCAGTACTTC
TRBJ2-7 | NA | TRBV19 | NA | CASSTTRNYEQYF | TGTGCCAGTAGTACCACGCGAAATTACGAGCAGTACTTC
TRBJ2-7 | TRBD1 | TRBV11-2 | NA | CASSQGTGSISGQYF | TGTGCCAGCAGCCAGGGGACAGGGTCCATTTCGGGGCAGTACTTC
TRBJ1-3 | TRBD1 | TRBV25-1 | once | CASGGTDGNTIYF | TGTGCCAGCGGAGGGACAGATGGAAACACCATATATTTT
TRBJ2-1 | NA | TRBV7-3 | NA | CASSLGGDQGSEQFF | TGTGCCAGCAGCTTAGGAGGCGATCAGGGGAGTGAGCAGTTCTTC
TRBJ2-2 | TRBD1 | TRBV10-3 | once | CAISESGTGDTGELFF | TGTGCCATCAGTGAATCCGGGACAGGGGACACCGGGGAGCTGTTTTTT
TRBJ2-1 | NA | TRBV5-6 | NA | CASSSGTGSSYNEQFF | TGTGCCAGCAGCAGCGGGACAGGTAGCTCCTACAATGAGCAGTTCTTC
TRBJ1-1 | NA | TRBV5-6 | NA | CASSLPQGTEAFF | TGTGCCAGCAGCTTGCCACAGGGCACTGAAGCTTTCTTT
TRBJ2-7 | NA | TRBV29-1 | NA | CSAAEGGSYEQYF | TGCAGCGCCGCGGAGGGGGGCTCCTACGAGCAGTACTTC
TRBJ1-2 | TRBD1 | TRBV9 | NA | CASSVDRVYTF | TGTGCCAGCAGCGTGGACAGGGTTTACACCTTC
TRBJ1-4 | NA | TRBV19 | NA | CASSTPELEAGTNEKLFF | TGTGCCAGTAGTACACCGGAGCTGGAGGCTGGCACTAATGAAAAACTGTTTTTT
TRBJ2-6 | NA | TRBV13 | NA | CASSPDYSGANVLTF | TGTGCCAGCAGCCCGGATTACTCTGGGGCCAACGTCCTGACTTTC
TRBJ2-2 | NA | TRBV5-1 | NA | CASSLGIRDSRRTGELFF | TGCGCCAGCAGCTTGGGAATCCGGGACTCCCGGCGCACCGGGGAGCTGTTTTTT
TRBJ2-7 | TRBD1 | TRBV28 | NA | CASSPGTGPYEQYF | TGTGCCAGCAGTCCCGGGACAGGCCCCTACGAGCAGTACTTC
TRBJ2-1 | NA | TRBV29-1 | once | CSLRDRASSYNEQFF | TGCAGCTTGAGGGATAGAGCGAGCTCCTACAATGAGCAGTTCTTC